The 13 T cell receptor beta chains presented below share a single source sample, sequenced in a study of post-analysis software for immune sequencing data. Sequencing libraries made from TCR beta cDNA carried unique molecular identifiers. Each CDR3 protein gets one entry after TCRdb re-called the PCR reads with MiXCR. The data contain under 900,000 distinct CDR3 sequences, 53% of them singletons. Antigens for these TCRs are unknown. Findings and caveats of the study: Higher frequency in patients than in controls was seen for about five TRBV segments, with TRBV5-6, TRBV5-1 and TRBV20-1 among them.

Sequencing used blood. Receptor source: a girl aged 10 to 17 with multiple sclerosis.

This chain links TRBV9 with TRBJ2-5; tentatively, D is TRBD2 (6 bases). Deletions cut 4 bases from V and 2 bases from J, with 15 bases between. From germline, CDR1 is SGDLS and CDR2 YYNGEE. The CDR3 has 15 amino acids. The CDR3 sequence: CASSLTGTGQETQYF. The CDR3 coding sequence is TGTGCCAGCAGCCTAACCGGGACTGGGCAAGAGACCCAGTACTTC. The full variable domain, completed using reference TRBV9 and TRBJ2-5, is DSGVTQTPKHLITATGQRVTLRCSPRSGDLSVYWYQQSLDQGLQFLIQYYNGEERAKGNILERFSAQQFPDLHSELNLSSLELGDSALYFCASSLTGTGQETQYFGPGTRLLVL.

As for this clonotype: Since a much larger clone is just one base distant, this may be a read error. The chain is built from TRBV2 and TRBJ2-7; either TRBD1 or TRBD2 may fit D (5 bases each). The V gene's germline CDR1 is SNHLY and CDR2 FYNNEI. Deletions cut 8 bases from V and 2 bases from J, with 16 bases between. This CDR3 contains 14 residues. This chain's CDR3 is CASPYHGGTYEQYF. The CDR3 region has the DNA TGTGCCAGCCCATATCATGGGGGAACCTACGAGCAGTACTTC.

This clonotype occurred a few times. This chain joins TRBV10-3 and TRBJ2-5, with 7 bases aligning to TRBD2. V was clipped by 8 bases and J by 4 bases; unmatched bases: 10. Germline CDR1 is ENHRY and CDR2 is SYGVKD. CDR3 length: 14 residues. CDR3 amino acids: CAILSGGSGETQYF. The DNA of the CDR3 is TGTGCCATCCTGTCTGGCGGGAGCGGAGAGACCCAGTACTTC.

This rearrangement joins TRBV5-5 to TRBJ2-7; TRBD1 matches at 12 bases. Germline CDR1 and CDR2: SGHKS and YYEKEE (reference sequence). There are 16 residues in the CDR3. J lost 0 bases, V lost 4 bases, and 5 bases had no gene match. The CDR3 region is CASSPGQGAISYEQYF. The CDR3 region has the DNA TGTGCCAGCAGCCCGGGACAGGGGGCCATCTCCTACGAGCAGTACTTC. Complete variable domain (other parts from reference TRBV5-5 and TRBJ2-7): DAGVTQSPTHLIKTRGQQVTLRCSPISGHKSVSWYQQVLGQGPQFIFQYYEKEERGRGNFPDRFSARQFPNYSSELNVNALLLGDSALYLCASSPGQGAISYEQYFGPGTRLTVT.

This sequence joins TRBV7-8 and TRBJ1-6, with TRBD1 matching over 11 bases. CDR1 and CDR2 (germline): SGHVS, FQNEAQ. The CDR3 is made up of 17 amino acids. Trimming at V came to 5 bases and at J to 6 bases, leaving 9 bases not matched to a gene. The CDR3 DNA reads TGTGCCAGCAGCGTCGACCCAGGGACAGGGGGTAATTCACCCCTCCACTTT. Translated: CASSVDPGTGGNSPLHF.

V is TRBV7-3 and J is TRBJ2-1, with D possibly called TRBD1 or TRBD2 (6 bases each). Germline V gene sequence: CDR1 SGHTA, CDR2 FQGTGA. Trimming pared 10 bases from V and 9 bases from J, leaving 22 bases between. There are 14 residues in the CDR3. CDR3 nucleotide sequence: TGTGCCAACGGCAGAGGGACGGGGGCGGTTGAGCAGTTCTTC. Protein product: CANGRGTGAVEQFF. Looking up the rest from reference TRBV7-3 and TRBJ2-1 gives the full variable domain: GAGVSQTPSNKVTEKGKYVELRCDPISGHTALYWYRQSLGQGPEFLIYFQGTGAADDSGLPNDRFFAVRPEGSVSTLKIQRTERGDSAVYLCANGRGTGAVEQFFGPGTRLTVL.

This clonotype was observed once. The V and J genes are TRBV20-1 and TRBJ1-5, with 7 bases lining up with TRBD1. CDR3 size: 14 residues. Germline CDR1 reads DFQATT; CDR2 reads SNEGSKA (reference sequence). J lost 3 bases, V lost 5 bases, and 7 bases had no gene match. CDR3 bases: TGCAGTGCTCCGCGGACAGGCCCCAATCAGCCCCAGCATTTT. Its protein is CSAPRTGPNQPQHF.

This clonotype was found a few times. The chain combines TRBV2 with TRBJ2-1; the match to TRBD2 covers 9 bases. With V trimmed by 3 bases and J by 0 bases, 9 bases remained unmatched. This CDR3 contains 18 residues. Germline V gene lookup returns CDR1 SNHLY and CDR2 FYNNEI. CDR3 sequence reads: CASSEGSGRPRSYNEQFF. For the CDR3, the DNA is TGTGCCAGCAGTGAGGGCAGCGGGAGGCCACGCTCCTACAATGAGCAGTTCTTC.

The chain combines TRBV29-1 with TRBJ2-3; TRBD2 matches at 12 bases. Losses at the gene ends were 8 bases for V and 4 bases for J; bases not matched to a gene: 4. From germline, CDR1 is SQVTM and CDR2 ANQGSEA. The CDR3 covers 13 residues. CDR3 residues: CSSSGGGSDTQYF. CDR3 bases: TGCAGCTCTAGCGGGGGGGGCTCAGATACGCAGTATTTT.

V is TRBV6-5 and J is TRBJ1-2; D is unresolved. This CDR3 is 15 amino acids long. Germline values: CDR1 MNHEY, CDR2 SVGAGI. Trimming pared 5 bases from V and 4 bases from J, leaving 17 bases between. CDR3 coding DNA: TGTGCCAGCAGTGCCCTGAGTGAACCCTCCTATGGCTACACCTTC. Protein sequence: CASSALSEPSYGYTF.

The chain has TRBV18 and TRBJ2-7; no reliable D call. CDR3 length equals 12 residues. Looked up from germline, CDR1 is KGHSH and CDR2 is LQKENI. V was clipped by 3 bases and J by 6 bases, with 9 bases between them. The CDR3 DNA is TGTGCCAGCTCACCTCGGAGAGCCGAGCAGTACTTC. This sequence encodes CASSPRRAEQYF.

The chain is built from TRBV29-1 and TRBJ2-7; tentatively, D is TRBD1 (5 bases). The V gene lost 6 bases and the J gene lost 2 bases, with 14 bases spanning the gap. This CDR3 comprises 13 residues. CDR1 is SQVTM, CDR2 ANQGSEA, per germline. Written as DNA, the CDR3 is TGCAGCGTGCTATTGACAGTTCCCTACGAGCAGTACTTC. It encodes CSVLLTVPYEQYF.

This clonotype came up once. The chain has TRBV5-1 and TRBJ2-2; TRBD2 matches 12 bases. The germline CDR1 and CDR2 sequences are SGHRS and YFSETQ. V shed 4 bases and J 5 bases; nucleotides not matched to a gene: 9. The CDR3 has 17 residues. The CDR3: CASSLGTSGRGTGELFF. The CDR3, as DNA: TGCGCCAGCAGCCTAGGGACTAGCGGGCGCGGGACCGGGGAGCTGTTTTTT.